These T cell receptor beta chains were read from a single sample in a study of T cell changes during pregnancy in multiple sclerosis. The method was immunoSEQ multiplex PCR; TCRdb's version includes in-frame clones alone and lacks a portion of them. The sample holds tens of thousands of clones, about nine tenths seen once. The sequencing here drew on CD4+ T cells from peripheral blood mononuclear cells, taken after pregnancy. Every receptor here comes from a female donor in good health, enrolled as a control in a pregnancy study. Both conserved end residues are part of each CDR3. A D gene is named only where the DNA matches it firmly. Rows give clone size only sometimes, using once, few, many, or a class for an expanded clone.

CDR3 protein	CDR3 DNA	J gene	V gene	clone size	D gene
CASSLGQGDTQYF	TGTGCCAGCAGCCTAGGACAGGGAGATACGCAGTATTTT	TRBJ2-3	TRBV7-2	NA	TRBD1
CASSLSAGELFF	TGTGCCAGCAGCTTATCGGCCGGGGAGCTGTTTTTT	TRBJ2-2	TRBV11-3	NA	NA
CASSPSLYEQYF	TGTGCCAGCTCTCCAAGCCTATACGAGCAGTACTTC	TRBJ2-7	TRBV18	NA	NA
CASSIGVAGITDTQYF	TGTGCCAGTAGTATTGGGGTAGCGGGGATCACAGATACGCAGTATTTT	TRBJ2-3	TRBV19	NA	TRBD2
CASSQGQAYEKLFF	TGTGCCAGCAGCCAGGGACAGGCGTATGAAAAACTGTTTTTT	TRBJ1-4	TRBV28	once	TRBD1
CASSVVDTYPSYTF	TGTGCCAGCAGCGTAGTTGACACTTACCCCAGCTACACCTTC	TRBJ1-2	TRBV9	once	NA
CASSYRGASYGYTF	TGTGCCAGCAGCTACCGCGGGGCGTCCTATGGCTACACCTTC	TRBJ1-2	TRBV5-6	NA	NA
CASSPPRRGGVHEQYF	TGTGCCAGCAGCCCCCCGAGGCGGGGGGGTGTGCACGAGCAGTACTTC	TRBJ2-7	TRBV7-2	NA	TRBD2
CATSTRAGANVLTF	TGTGCCACCAGCACGAGGGCTGGGGCCAACGTCCTGACTTTC	TRBJ2-6	TRBV15	NA	NA
CASSPQKDYEQYF	TGTGCCAGCAGCCCTCAGAAAGATTACGAGCAGTACTTC	TRBJ2-7	TRBV4-2	NA	NA
CASSPGGGHGETQYF	TGTGCCAGTAGTCCGGGCGGGGGGCACGGGGAGACCCAGTACTTC	TRBJ2-5	TRBV19	NA	TRBD2
CASSLAQSAYEQYF	TGCGCCAGCAGCTTGGCGCAGAGCGCCTACGAGCAGTACTTC	TRBJ2-7	TRBV5-1	once	NA
CASSSRGNYGYTF	TGTGCCAGCAGCTCACGCGGCAACTATGGCTACACCTTC	TRBJ1-2	TRBV11-1	NA	NA
CASSPEGVEAFF	TGTGCCAGCAGTCCAGAGGGGGTTGAAGCTTTCTTT	TRBJ1-1	TRBV6-6	NA	NA
CASSRTAGQAGNTIYF	TGCGCCAGCAGCAGGACGGCCGGACAGGCTGGAAACACCATATATTTT	TRBJ1-3	TRBV5-1	NA	TRBD1
CASKTYTGTGYDEQFF	TGTGCCAGCAAGACTTATACCGGGACAGGGTATGATGAGCAGTTCTTC	TRBJ2-1	TRBV7-2	once	TRBD1
CASSSGTGMYNGYTF	TGTGCCAGCAGCTCCGGGACAGGGATGTATAATGGCTACACCTTC	TRBJ1-2	TRBV7-2	NA	TRBD1
CSVQRDINYEQYF	TGCAGCGTTCAACGGGACATCAACTACGAGCAGTACTTC	TRBJ2-7	TRBV29-1	NA	NA
CASSPGRGISTDTQYF	TGTGCCAGCAGCCCCGGGCGGGGGATCAGCACAGATACGCAGTATTTT	TRBJ2-3	TRBV5-5	NA	TRBD2
CASSLGVNQPQHF	TGCGCCAGCAGCTTAGGAGTCAATCAGCCCCAGCATTTT	TRBJ1-5	TRBV5-1	NA	NA
CASSLGLAGRADTQYF	TGTGCCAGCAGCCTCGGACTAGCGGGGAGAGCAGATACGCAGTATTTT	TRBJ2-3	TRBV7-9	once	TRBD2
CASRKQNVNAEAFF	TGTGCCAGCAGAAAACAGAATGTGAACGCTGAAGCTTTCTTT	TRBJ1-1	TRBV6-5	few	NA
CASGQAANYGYTF	TGTGCCAGCGGACAGGCAGCTAACTATGGCTACACCTTC	TRBJ1-2	TRBV19	NA	TRBD1
CASSLPENNEQFF	TGTGCCAGCAGCCTCCCTGAGAACAATGAGCAGTTCTTC	TRBJ2-1	TRBV7-9	NA	NA
CASSSTGSTEAFF	TGTGCCAGCAGCTCTACAGGGAGCACTGAAGCTTTCTTT	TRBJ1-1	TRBV7-6	NA	NA
CASRGGQGGETQYF	TGTGCCAGCAGGGGGGGACAGGGGGGCGAGACCCAGTACTTC	TRBJ2-5	TRBV6-5	NA	TRBD1
CASSDGQGETQYF	TGTGCCAGCAGTGACGGACAGGGAGAGACCCAGTACTTC	TRBJ2-5	TRBV2	NA	TRBD1
CAASEGYNSPLHF	TGTGCCGCCTCGGAGGGGTATAATTCACCCCTCCACTTT	TRBJ1-6	TRBV30	NA	NA
CASSLALTGTGEWETQYF	TGTGCCAGCAGCTTGGCCTTAACCGGGACGGGGGAGTGGGAGACCCAGTACTTC	TRBJ2-5	TRBV7-2	NA	NA
CASSGWGTGDYEQYF	TGTGCCAGCAGTGGGTGGGGGACAGGGGACTACGAGCAGTACTTC	TRBJ2-7	TRBV25-1	NA	TRBD1
CASSRTGINQPQHF	TGTGCCAGCAGCCGGACAGGGATTAACCAGCCCCAGCATTTT	TRBJ1-5	TRBV7-8	NA	TRBD1
CASRPSLAGGGYTQYF	TGTGCCAGTCGCCCCTCGCTAGCGGGGGGGGGATACACGCAGTATTTT	TRBJ2-3	TRBV19	NA	TRBD2
CASSLYPPAGGYTF	TGTGCCAGCAGTTTATACCCACCCGCAGGGGGCTACACCTTC	TRBJ1-2	TRBV27	NA	NA
CASSLDRTGISGELFF	TGTGCCAGCAGCTTGGACCGGACAGGGATTTCCGGGGAGCTGTTTTTT	TRBJ2-2	TRBV5-6	NA	TRBD1
CASSQDVNRATDTQYF	TGTGCCAGCAGCCAAGATGTCAACAGGGCGACAGATACGCAGTATTTT	TRBJ2-3	TRBV14	NA	NA
CASSLTGGNNSPLHF	TGTGCCAGCAGCCTGACAGGGGGTAATAATTCACCCCTCCACTTT	TRBJ1-6	TRBV6-5	NA	TRBD1
CASSQGPGTSGVDTQYF	TGCGCCAGCAGCCAAGGACCCGGGACTAGCGGGGTAGATACGCAGTATTTT	TRBJ2-3	TRBV4-1	NA	TRBD2
CASRGPGENIQYF	TGTGCCAGCAGGGGGCCGGGGGAAAACATTCAGTACTTC	TRBJ2-4	TRBV6-5	few	NA
CASSVQGLNSPLHF	TGTGCCAGCAGTGTTCAGGGTCTTAATTCACCCCTCCACTTT	TRBJ1-6	TRBV28	NA	NA
CASSWRGGRGETQYF	TGCGCCAGCAGCTGGAGGGGGGGCCGAGGGGAGACCCAGTACTTC	TRBJ2-5	TRBV5-1	NA	NA
CASSLNSNLSPYGYTF	TGTGCCAGCAGCTTAAACAGCAACCTTTCTCCATATGGCTACACCTTC	TRBJ1-2	TRBV7-2	NA	NA
CASSVGGESTAPAEAFF	TGTGCCAGCAGCGTAGGGGGCGAATCGACAGCCCCCGCTGAAGCTTTCTTT	TRBJ1-1	TRBV9	NA	NA
CASSSDGGRDEQYF	TGTGCCAGCAGCTCGGACGGCGGGCGGGACGAGCAGTACTTC	TRBJ2-7	TRBV7-2	NA	NA
CASSGDRGNSYEQYF	TGTGCCAGCAGCGGAGACAGGGGCAATTCCTACGAGCAGTACTTC	TRBJ2-7	TRBV5-6	NA	TRBD1
CASSVSKITEAFF	TGTGCCAGCAGCGTCAGTAAAATTACTGAAGCTTTCTTT	TRBJ1-1	TRBV5-6	NA	NA
CASSPAGDRFYGYTF	TGTGCCAGCAGTCCGGCGGGGGACAGGTTCTATGGCTACACCTTC	TRBJ1-2	TRBV6-1	NA	TRBD1
CASSRDRDTEAFF	TGTGCCAGTAGCAGGGACAGGGACACTGAAGCTTTCTTT	TRBJ1-1	TRBV19	NA	TRBD1
CASSSSPSGSLNEKLFF	TGCGCCAGCAGCTCTTCACCTTCGGGTAGTCTTAATGAAAAACTGTTTTTT	TRBJ1-4	TRBV5-1	NA	NA
CASSPVSLGAGELFF	TGTGCCAGCTCACCCGTCTCGTTGGGCGCCGGGGAGCTGTTTTTT	TRBJ2-2	TRBV18	NA	NA
CASSPTGEVETQYF	TGTGCCAGCAGCCCTACGGGGGAGGTGGAGACCCAGTACTTC	TRBJ2-5	TRBV7-3	NA	NA
CASSVASGGGNEQFF	TGTGCCAGCAGCGTAGCTAGCGGGGGGGGCAATGAGCAGTTCTTC	TRBJ2-1	TRBV9	once	TRBD2
CASTLTGLLNQPQHF	TGTGCCAGTACCTTAACCGGACTTCTCAATCAGCCCCAGCATTTT	TRBJ1-5	TRBV19	NA	NA
CASSEFPGNTEAFF	TGTGCCAGCAGCGAATTTCCAGGGAACACTGAAGCTTTCTTT	TRBJ1-1	TRBV7-2	once	NA
CASSRGLAGAGELFF	TGTGCCAGCAGTAGGGGACTAGCGGGGGCCGGGGAGCTGTTTTTT	TRBJ2-2	TRBV6-5	NA	TRBD2
CSAFAGGADTEAFF	TGCAGCGCCTTCGCGGGGGGGGCCGACACTGAAGCTTTCTTT	TRBJ1-1	TRBV29-1	NA	NA
CASVGTGGQETQYF	TGTGCCAGCGTGGGGACGGGGGGCCAAGAGACCCAGTACTTC	TRBJ2-5	TRBV2	NA	TRBD2
CASSLDYGTSGREQYF	TGTGCCAGCAGCTTGGACTATGGGACTAGCGGGAGAGAGCAGTACTTC	TRBJ2-7	TRBV7-2	NA	TRBD2
CSVEGVVDTEAFF	TGCAGCGTCGAGGGGGTCGTGGACACTGAAGCTTTCTTT	TRBJ1-1	TRBV29-1	NA	NA
CASRRQGSGEQYF	TGTGCCAGCAGACGACAGGGGTCGGGTGAGCAGTACTTC	TRBJ2-7	TRBV13	NA	TRBD1